This TCR beta chain was sequenced during a study of shared clonotypes between healthy human individuals. Assay used: immunoSEQ multiplex PCR; TCRdb lists only in-frame clones, some missing. The table has about 2.1 million clones, about 94% seen once. The naive CD8 fraction comprised CD45RO-negative cells positively selected for CCR7 and excluded terminally differentiated effector memory CD45RA+ cells. The V and J ends lost 2 bases and 4 bases respectively, with 18 bases between them. This CDR3 has 16 residues. Germline V gene lookup returns CDR1 SGHTA and CDR2 FQGTGA. Specimen: naive CD8+ T cells from PBMCs. The source of this sequence is a man between 18 and 29 years old in good health. Some clones in this sample may be carry-over from other donors' samples. V usage is TRBV7-3 and J usage is TRBJ2-7; D possibly matches TRBD1 or TRBD2 (5 bases each). CDR3 coding DNA: TGTGCCAGCAGCTTAGGCCGGGGCCCCCAATGGTACGAGCAGTACTTC. Translating it yields CASSLGRGPQWYEQYF.